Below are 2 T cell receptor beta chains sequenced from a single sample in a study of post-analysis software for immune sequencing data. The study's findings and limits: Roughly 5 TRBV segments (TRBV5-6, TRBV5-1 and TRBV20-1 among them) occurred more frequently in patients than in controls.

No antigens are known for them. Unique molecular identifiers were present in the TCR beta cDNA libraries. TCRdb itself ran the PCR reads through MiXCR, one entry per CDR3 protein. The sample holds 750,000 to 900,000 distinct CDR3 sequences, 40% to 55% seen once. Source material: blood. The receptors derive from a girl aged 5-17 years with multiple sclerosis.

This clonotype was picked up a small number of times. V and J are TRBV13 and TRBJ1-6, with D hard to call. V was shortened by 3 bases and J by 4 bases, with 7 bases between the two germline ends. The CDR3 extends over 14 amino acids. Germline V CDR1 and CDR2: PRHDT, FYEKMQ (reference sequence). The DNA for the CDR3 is TGTGCCAGCAGCTTCCAGAGATATAATTCACCCCTCCACTTT. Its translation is CASSFQRYNSPLHF.

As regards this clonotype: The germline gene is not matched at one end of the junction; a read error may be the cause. The CDR3 DNA is TGTGCCAGCAGCGTAGGGGGCGGGATCTCCAACGAGCAGTACTTC. As protein: CASSVGGGISNEQYF. V usage is TRBV9 and J usage is TRBJ2-7; possible D gene TRBD2, 6 bases. CDR1 is SGDLS, CDR2 YYNGEE, per germline. The CDR3 has 15 residues.